The 8 T cell receptor beta chains below come from one sample, sequenced in a study of T cell responses to AZD1222 COVID-19 vaccine. The protocol was immunoSEQ multiplex PCR, while the TCRdb copy is restricted to in-frame clones and leaves out a portion. The sample records about 100,000 clones, over 90% being singletons. Sequences were derived from peripheral blood, sampled on day 0 of AZD1222 vaccination. The origin of the receptors is an adult in good health.

The V call is TRBV18, the J call TRBJ2-7; TRBD2 is a possible D gene (6 bases). This CDR3 comprises 15 residues. Germline values: CDR1 KGHSH, CDR2 LQKENI. V lost 2 bases and J 6 bases, leaving 17 bases between the germline ends. The CDR3 loop reads CASSPETRSRREQYF. The DNA for the CDR3 is TGTGCCAGCTCACCAGAGACTAGGTCTCGACGCGAGCAGTACTTC. The full variable domain, in which reference TRBV18 and TRBJ2-7 provide the parts outside the CDR3, is NAGVMQNPRHLVRRRGQEARLRCSPMKGHSHVYWYRQLPEEGLKFMVYLQKENIIDESGMPKERFSAEFPKEGPSILRIQQVVRGDSAAYFCASSPETRSRREQYFGPGTRLTVT.

The CDR3 reads CASRLDRGFSTDTQYF. CDR3 bases: TGTGCCAGCAGATTGGACAGGGGCTTTAGCACAGATACGCAGTATTTT. The chain has TRBV27 and TRBJ2-3; 9 nucleotides align to TRBD1. Per germline, CDR1 MNHEY and CDR2 SMNVEV (reference sequence). The CDR3 is 16 amino acids. With V trimmed by 6 bases and J by 0 bases, 7 bases remained unmatched.

This rearrangement joins TRBV10-2 to TRBJ2-1, with 9 bases aligning to TRBD2. This CDR3 has 15 amino acids. V gave up 7 bases and J gave up 0 bases; unmatched junction bases: 4. Germline V gene lookup returns CDR1 WSHSY and CDR2 SAAADI. The CDR3 DNA reads as TGCGCCAGCATTGGCGGGAGGGTCTCCTACAATGAGCAGTTCTTC. Translating it yields CASIGGRVSYNEQFF.

This clone has a handful of counts. The J gene is TRBJ2-2, the V gene TRBV29-1; D possibly matches TRBD1 or TRBD2 (5 bases each). The CDR3 runs to 15 residues. CDR1 is SQVTM and CDR2 is ANQGSEA in the germline V gene. The V gene lost 7 bases and the J gene lost 0 bases, with 15 bases spanning the gap. CDR3: CSALDGTPNTGELFF. CDR3 in DNA: TGCAGCGCCCTAGACGGGACGCCGAACACCGGGGAGCTGTTTTTT.

This chain connects TRBV19 to TRBJ1-3; D might be TRBD1 (5 bases). Germline CDR1 is LNHDA and CDR2 is SQIVND (reference sequence). CDR3 length equals 15 residues. V lost 6 bases and J 0 bases, leaving 12 bases between the germline ends. This chain's CDR3 is CASRPLQDSGNTIYF. DNA of the CDR3: TGTGCCAGTAGGCCTTTACAGGACTCTGGAAACACCATATATTTT.

The J gene is TRBJ1-2, the V gene TRBV5-4, with D uncertain. Trimming took off 0 bases at V and 5 bases at J, with 8 bases between the two ends. Germline lookup yields CDR1 SGHNT and CDR2 YYREEE (reference sequence). This CDR3 comprises 13 residues. CDR3 sequence reads: CASSLVRDYGYTF. CDR3 nucleotides: TGTGCCAGCAGCTTGGTGAGGGATTATGGCTACACCTTC.

This chain connects TRBV6-1 to TRBJ1-5; perhaps TRBD1 as D (5 bases). The CDR3 is 15 amino acids. Germline V CDR1 and CDR2: MNHNS, SASEGT. The V end was cut by 2 bases, the J end by 0 bases, with 8 bases between. CDR3 nucleotide sequence: TGTGCCAGCAGTGAAACGACAGTTAGCAATCAGCCCCAGCATTTT. Its protein is CASSETTVSNQPQHF.

The chain is built from TRBV2 and TRBJ1-2; 7 nucleotides agree with TRBD1. CDR3 size: 13 residues. Losses at the gene ends were 6 bases for V and 3 bases for J; bases not matched to a gene: 4. Germline-derived CDR1 and CDR2 are SNHLY and FYNNEI. CDR3: CASRIDRDYGYTF. The CDR3 nucleotides read TGTGCCAGCAGGATAGACAGGGACTATGGCTACACCTTC.